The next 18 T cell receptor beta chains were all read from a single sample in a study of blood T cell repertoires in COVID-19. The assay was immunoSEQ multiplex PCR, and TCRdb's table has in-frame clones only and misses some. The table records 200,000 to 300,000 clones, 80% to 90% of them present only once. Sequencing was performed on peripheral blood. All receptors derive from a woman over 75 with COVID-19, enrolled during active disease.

In DNA, the CDR3 is TGTGCCAGCAGCCCCGAAGGGGCTGGGGCCAACGTCCTGACTTTC. It is translated as CASSPEGAGANVLTF. The chain couples TRBV6-5 to TRBJ2-6, with D perhaps matching TRBD1 (5 bases). CDR1 and CDR2 from the germline V gene are MNHEY and SVGAGI. V was pared by 6 bases and J by 2 bases, with 11 bases between. The CDR3 runs to 15 residues.

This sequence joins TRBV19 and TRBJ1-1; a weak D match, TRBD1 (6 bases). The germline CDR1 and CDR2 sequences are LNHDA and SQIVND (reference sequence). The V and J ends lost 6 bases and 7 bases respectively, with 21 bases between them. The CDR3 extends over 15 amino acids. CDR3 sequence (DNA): TGTGCCAGTAGAAGTACAGGGCCGGGGAAAGGTGAAGCTTTCTTT. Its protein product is CASRSTGPGKGEAFF.

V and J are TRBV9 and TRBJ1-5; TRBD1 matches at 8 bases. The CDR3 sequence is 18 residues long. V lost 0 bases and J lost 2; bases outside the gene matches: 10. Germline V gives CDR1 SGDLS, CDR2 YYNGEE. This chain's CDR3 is CASSVDWTGLSGNQPQHF. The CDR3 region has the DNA TGTGCCAGCAGCGTAGATTGGACAGGGCTGAGTGGCAATCAGCCCCAGCATTTT.

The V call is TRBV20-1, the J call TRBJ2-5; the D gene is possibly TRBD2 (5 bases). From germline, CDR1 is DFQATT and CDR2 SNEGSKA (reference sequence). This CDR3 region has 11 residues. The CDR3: CSCLGGETQYF. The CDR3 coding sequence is TGCAGCTGTTTAGGAGGAGAGACCCAGTACTTC.

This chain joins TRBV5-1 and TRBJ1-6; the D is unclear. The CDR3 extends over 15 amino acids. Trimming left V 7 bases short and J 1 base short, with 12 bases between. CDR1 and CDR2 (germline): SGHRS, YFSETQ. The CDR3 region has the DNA TGCGCCAGCCGAGAGTCGGGGTCCTATAATTCACCCCTCCACTTT. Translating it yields CASRESGSYNSPLHF.

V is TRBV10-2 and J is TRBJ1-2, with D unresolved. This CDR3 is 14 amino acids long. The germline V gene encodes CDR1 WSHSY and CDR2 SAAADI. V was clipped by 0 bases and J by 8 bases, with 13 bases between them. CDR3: CASSESGPLYGYTF. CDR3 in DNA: TGCGCCAGCAGTGAGTCGGGCCCCCTATACGGCTACACCTTC.

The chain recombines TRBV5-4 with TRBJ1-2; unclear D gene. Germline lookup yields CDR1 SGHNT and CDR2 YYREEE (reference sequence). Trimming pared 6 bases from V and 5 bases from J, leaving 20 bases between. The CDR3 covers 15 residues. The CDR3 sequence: CASTSRRNSYYGYTF. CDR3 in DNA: TGTGCCAGCACCTCACGGAGAAACTCGTATTATGGCTACACCTTC. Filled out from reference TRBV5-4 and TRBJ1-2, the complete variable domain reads ETGVTQSPTHLIKTRGQQVTLRCSSQSGHNTVSWYQQALGQGPQFIFQYYREEENGRGNFPPRFSGLQFPNYSSELNVNALELDDSALYLCASTSRRNSYYGYTFGSGTRLTVV.

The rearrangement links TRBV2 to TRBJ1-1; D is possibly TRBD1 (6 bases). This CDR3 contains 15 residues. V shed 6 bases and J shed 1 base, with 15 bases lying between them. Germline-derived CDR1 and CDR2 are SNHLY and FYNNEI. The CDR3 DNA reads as TGTGCCAGCAGGACGGACAGATACTCGAACACTGAAGCTTTCTTT. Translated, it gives CASRTDRYSNTEAFF.

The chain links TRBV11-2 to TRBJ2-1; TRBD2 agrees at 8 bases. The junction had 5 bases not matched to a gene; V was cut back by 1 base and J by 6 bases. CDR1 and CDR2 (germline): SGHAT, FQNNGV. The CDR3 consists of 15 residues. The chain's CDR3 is CASSLARGTSNEQFF. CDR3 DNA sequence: TGTGCCAGCAGCTTAGCTCGTGGGACTAGCAATGAGCAGTTCTTC.

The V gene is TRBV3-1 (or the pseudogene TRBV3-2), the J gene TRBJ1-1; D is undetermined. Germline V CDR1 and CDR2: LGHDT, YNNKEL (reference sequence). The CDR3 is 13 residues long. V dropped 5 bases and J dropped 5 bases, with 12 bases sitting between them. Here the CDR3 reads CASSSRTGTEAFF. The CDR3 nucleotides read TGTGCCAGCAGCTCGAGGACTGGAACTGAAGCTTTCTTT.

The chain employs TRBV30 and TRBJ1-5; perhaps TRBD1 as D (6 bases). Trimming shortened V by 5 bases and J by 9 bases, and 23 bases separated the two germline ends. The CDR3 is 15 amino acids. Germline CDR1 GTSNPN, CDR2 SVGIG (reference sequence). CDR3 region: CAWGGPKTLLGPQHF. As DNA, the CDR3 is TGTGCCTGGGGGGGGCCTAAAACCCTCTTAGGGCCCCAGCATTTT.

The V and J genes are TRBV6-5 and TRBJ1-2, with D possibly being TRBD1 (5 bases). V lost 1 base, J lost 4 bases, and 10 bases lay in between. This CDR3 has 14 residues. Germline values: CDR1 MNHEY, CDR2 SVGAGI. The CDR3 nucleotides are TGTGCCAGCAGTTACTTAAGGGGCGGCTATGGCTACACCTTC. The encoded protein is CASSYLRGGYGYTF.

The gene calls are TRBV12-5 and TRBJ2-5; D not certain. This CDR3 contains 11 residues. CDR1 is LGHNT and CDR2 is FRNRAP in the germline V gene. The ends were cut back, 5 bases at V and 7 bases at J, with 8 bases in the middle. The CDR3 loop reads CASGPPGTQYF. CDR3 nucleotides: TGTGCTAGTGGTCCCCCGGGGACCCAGTACTTC.

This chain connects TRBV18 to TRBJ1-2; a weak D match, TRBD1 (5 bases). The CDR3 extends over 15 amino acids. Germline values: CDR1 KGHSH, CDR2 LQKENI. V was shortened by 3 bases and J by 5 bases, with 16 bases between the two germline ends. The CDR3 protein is CASSPQTDIRYGYTF. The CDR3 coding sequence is TGTGCCAGCTCACCGCAGACAGACATACGTTATGGCTACACCTTC.

CDR3 coding DNA: TGTGCCAGCAACTTAGGGGGTAGAGGTAATGAGCAGTTCTTC. Residues: CASNLGGRGNEQFF. The V call is TRBV5-8, the J call TRBJ2-1; D perhaps matches TRBD1 (6 bases). V was pared by 6 bases and J by 7 bases, with 17 bases between. Germline CDR1 reads SGHTS; CDR2 reads YDEGEE. The CDR3 extends over 14 amino acids.

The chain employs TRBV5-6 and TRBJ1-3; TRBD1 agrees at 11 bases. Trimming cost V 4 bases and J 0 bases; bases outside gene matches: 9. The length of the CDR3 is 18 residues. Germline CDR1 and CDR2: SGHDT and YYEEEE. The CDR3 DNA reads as TGTGCCAGCAGCCGACTTGGGGACAGGGGGTCCTCTGGAAACACCATATATTTT. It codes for CASSRLGDRGSSGNTIYF.

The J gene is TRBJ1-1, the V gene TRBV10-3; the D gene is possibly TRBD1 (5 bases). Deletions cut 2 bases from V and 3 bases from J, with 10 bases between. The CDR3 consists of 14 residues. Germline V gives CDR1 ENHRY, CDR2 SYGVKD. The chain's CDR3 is CAISERGGDTEAFF. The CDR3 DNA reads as TGTGCCATCAGTGAGAGGGGAGGTGACACTGAAGCTTTCTTT.

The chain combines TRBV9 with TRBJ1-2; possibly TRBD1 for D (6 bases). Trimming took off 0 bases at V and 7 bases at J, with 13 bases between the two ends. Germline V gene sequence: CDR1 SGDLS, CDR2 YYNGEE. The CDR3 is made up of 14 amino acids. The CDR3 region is CASSVEAGVGGYTF. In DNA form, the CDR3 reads TGTGCCAGCAGCGTAGAGGCAGGGGTTGGTGGCTACACCTTC.